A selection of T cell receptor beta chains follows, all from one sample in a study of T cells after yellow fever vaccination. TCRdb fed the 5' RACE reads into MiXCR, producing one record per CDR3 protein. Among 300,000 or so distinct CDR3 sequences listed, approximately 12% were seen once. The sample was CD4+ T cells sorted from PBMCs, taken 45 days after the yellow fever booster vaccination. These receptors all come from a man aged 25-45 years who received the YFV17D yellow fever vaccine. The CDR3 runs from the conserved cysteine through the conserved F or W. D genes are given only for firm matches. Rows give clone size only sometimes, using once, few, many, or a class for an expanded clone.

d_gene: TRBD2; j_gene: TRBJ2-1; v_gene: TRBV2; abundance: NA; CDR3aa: CASSGAVAGYNEQFF; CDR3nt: TGTGCCAGCAGTGGGGCCGTAGCGGGTTACAATGAGCAGTTCTTC
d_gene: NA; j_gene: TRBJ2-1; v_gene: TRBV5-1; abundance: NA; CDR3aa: CASSLGWGTVAYGGEQFF; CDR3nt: TGCGCCAGCAGCTTGGGTTGGGGAACGGTAGCGTATGGAGGTGAGCAGTTCTTC
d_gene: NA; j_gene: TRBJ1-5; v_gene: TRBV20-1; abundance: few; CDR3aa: CSARPWEERSNQPQHF; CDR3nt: TGCAGTGCTAGACCCTGGGAGGAGAGGAGCAATCAGCCCCAGCATTTT
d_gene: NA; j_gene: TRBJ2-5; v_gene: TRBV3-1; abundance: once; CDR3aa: CASSQAGPKGETQYF; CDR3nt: TGTGCCAGCAGCCAAGCCGGCCCCAAGGGGGAGACCCAGTACTTC
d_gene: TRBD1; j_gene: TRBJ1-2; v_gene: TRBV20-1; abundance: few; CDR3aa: CSASTGGDYGYTF; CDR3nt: TGCAGTGCTTCCACAGGGGGGGACTATGGCTACACCTTC
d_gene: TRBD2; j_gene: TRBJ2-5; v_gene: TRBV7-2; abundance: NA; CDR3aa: CASSSLGGRETQYF; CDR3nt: TGTGCCAGCAGCTCTTTGGGCGGGAGGGAGACCCAGTACTTC
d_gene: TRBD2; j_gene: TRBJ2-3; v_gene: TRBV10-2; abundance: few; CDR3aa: CASSDGGDLTDTQYF; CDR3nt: TGCGCCAGCAGTGATGGGGGGGACCTCACAGATACGCAGTATTTT
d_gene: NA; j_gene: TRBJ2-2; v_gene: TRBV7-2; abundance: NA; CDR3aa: CASSLRSDPGELFF; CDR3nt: TGTGCCAGCAGCTTAAGAAGCGATCCCGGGGAGCTGTTTTTT
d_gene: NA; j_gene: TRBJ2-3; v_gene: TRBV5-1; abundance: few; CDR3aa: CASSLPGASTDTQYF; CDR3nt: TGCGCCAGCAGCTTGCCAGGGGCGAGCACAGATACGCAGTATTTT
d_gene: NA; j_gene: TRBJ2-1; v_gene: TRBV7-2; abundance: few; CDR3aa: CASSLQTTGYNEQFF; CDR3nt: TGTGCCAGCAGCCTCCAGACCACTGGTTACAATGAGCAGTTCTTC
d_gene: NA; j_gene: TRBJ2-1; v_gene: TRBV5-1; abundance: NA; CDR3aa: CASSLVRYEQFF; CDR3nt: TGCGCCAGCAGCTTGGTCCGGTATGAGCAGTTCTTC
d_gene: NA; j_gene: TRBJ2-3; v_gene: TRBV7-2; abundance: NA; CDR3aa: CASSLAPPAPTDTQYF; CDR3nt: TGTGCCAGCAGCTTAGCCCCCCCAGCACCAACAGATACGCAGTATTTT
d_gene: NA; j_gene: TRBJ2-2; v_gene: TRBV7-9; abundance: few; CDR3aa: CASSLLGGLRTGELFF; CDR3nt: TGTGCCAGCAGCTTGCTCGGGGGGCTGAGGACCGGGGAGCTGTTTTTT
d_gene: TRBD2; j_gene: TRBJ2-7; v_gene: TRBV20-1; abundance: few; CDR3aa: CSATGLAGSYEQYF; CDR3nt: TGCAGTGCTACCGGACTAGCGGGATCCTACGAGCAGTACTTC
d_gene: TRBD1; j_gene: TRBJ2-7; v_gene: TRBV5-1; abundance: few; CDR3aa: CASSFPSGTGGAYEQYF; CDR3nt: TGCGCCAGCAGCTTCCCCAGCGGGACAGGGGGCGCTTACGAGCAGTACTTC
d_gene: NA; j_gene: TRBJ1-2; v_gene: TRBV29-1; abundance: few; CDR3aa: CSVGQRTNYGYTF; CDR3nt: TGCAGCGTCGGACAGAGAACTAACTATGGCTACACCTTC
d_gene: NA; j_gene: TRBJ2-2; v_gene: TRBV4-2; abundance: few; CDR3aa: CASSLRLDGAGELFF; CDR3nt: TGTGCCAGCAGCCTGAGATTGGACGGAGCCGGGGAGCTGTTTTTT
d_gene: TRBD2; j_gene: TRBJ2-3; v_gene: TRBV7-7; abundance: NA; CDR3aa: CASSLSAGRTDTQYF; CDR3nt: TGTGCCAGCAGCCTTTCAGCGGGACGCACAGATACGCAGTATTTT
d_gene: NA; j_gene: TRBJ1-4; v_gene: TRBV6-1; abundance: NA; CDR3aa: CASKPTGLNEKLFF; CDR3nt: TGTGCCAGCAAACCAACCGGGCTTAATGAAAAACTGTTTTTT
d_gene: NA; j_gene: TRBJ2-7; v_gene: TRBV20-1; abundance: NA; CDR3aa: CSARALVGVDEQYF; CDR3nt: TGCAGTGCTAGAGCTTTGGTGGGAGTTGACGAGCAGTACTTC
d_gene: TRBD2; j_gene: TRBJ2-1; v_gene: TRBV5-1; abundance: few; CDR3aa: CASSLVLAGGPYNEQFF; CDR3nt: TGCGCCAGCAGCTTGGTCCTAGCGGGAGGGCCTTACAATGAGCAGTTCTTC
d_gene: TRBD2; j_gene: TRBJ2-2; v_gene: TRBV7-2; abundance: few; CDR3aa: CASRHIRLAANTGELFF; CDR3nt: TGTGCCAGCCGGCACATAAGACTAGCGGCGAACACCGGGGAGCTGTTTTTT
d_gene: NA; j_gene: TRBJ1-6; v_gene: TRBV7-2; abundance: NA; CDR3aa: CASSLALGNSPLHF; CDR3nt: TGTGCCAGCAGCTTAGCGCTGGGAAATTCACCCCTCCACTTT
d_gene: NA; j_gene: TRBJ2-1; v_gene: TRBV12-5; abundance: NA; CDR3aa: CASGLGGRDNDQFF; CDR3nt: TGTGCTAGTGGTTTGGGGGGTAGGGACAATGATCAGTTCTTC